The rows below give T cell receptor beta chains drawn from one sample of a study of glioma-infiltrating T cells after dendritic cell vaccination. Profiling relied on immunoSEQ multiplex PCR, and the TCRdb table lists in-frame clones only, not all of them. This table has tens of thousands of clones, 85% to 90% appearing once. This specimen was blood, taken before dendritic cell vaccination. The source is a human donor with glioblastoma. Each CDR3 is given with its conserved first and last residue. The D gene is left open where the match is weak. Rows may omit the clone size; those that give it use once, few, many or a size class.

j_call d_call clone_size v_call cdr3_nt cdr3_aa
TRBJ2-7 TRBD2 once TRBV19 TGTGCCAGTAGTATCTCGCGGGAGCGTTACGAGCAGTACTTC CASSISRERYEQYF
TRBJ2-5 TRBD1 NA TRBV5-1 TGCGCCAGCAGCAAAGACGGACAGGGGGCCGGCGAGACCCAGTACTTC CASSKDGQGAGETQYF
TRBJ2-3 TRBD2 once TRBV11-3 TGTGCCAGCAGCTTACAAGCGGGAGAAGATACGCAGTATTTT CASSLQAGEDTQYF
TRBJ1-3 NA NA TRBV29-1 TGCAGCGTTGAAGGCGGAGGAAACACCATATATTTT CSVEGGGNTIYF
TRBJ2-1 TRBD1 once TRBV6-1 TGTGCCAGCACAGGGACAGGGGCCTTGGATGAGCAGTTCTTC CASTGTGALDEQFF
TRBJ1-2 TRBD1 NA TRBV7-2 TGTGCCAGCAGATGGCAGGGGGCGCATGGCTACACCTTC CASRWQGAHGYTF
TRBJ2-5 NA NA TRBV5-1 TGCGCCAGCAGCTTGGAGAGGGCAGAGACCCAGTACTTC CASSLERAETQYF
TRBJ1-1 NA NA TRBV6-4 TGTGCCAGCAGTGACCGAGGAATGGCGAACACTGAAGCTTTCTTT CASSDRGMANTEAFF
TRBJ2-5 TRBD1 NA TRBV5-6 TGTGCCAGCAGCTCCCGGGACAGGGGTCTTGAGCAGTACTTC CASSSRDRGLEQYF
TRBJ2-6 NA NA TRBV11-2 TGTGCCAGCAACAATATAGGGGGCTCTGGGGCCAACGTCCTGACTTTC CASNNIGGSGANVLTF
TRBJ1-4 NA NA TRBV29-1 TGCAGCGTTGAAGGGACAGAAGATGCAACTAATGAAAAACTGTTTTTT CSVEGTEDATNEKLFF
TRBJ2-3 TRBD1 once TRBV11-2 TGTGCCAGCAGCTTAGGGACAGGGACAGATACGCAGTATTTT CASSLGTGTDTQYF
TRBJ1-6 NA NA TRBV11-2 TGTGCCAGCAGCTTAGAGTCGGCAGGCTCCTATAATTCACCCCTCCACTTT CASSLESAGSYNSPLHF
TRBJ1-4 NA NA TRBV27 TGTGCCAGCAGTGGCCGGCCGGGAGGGGGTGAAAAACTGTTTTTT CASSGRPGGGEKLFF
TRBJ2-7 TRBD1 NA TRBV29-1 TGCAGCGTAGAGACAGGGCTTACCTACGAGCAGTACTTC CSVETGLTYEQYF
TRBJ2-6 TRBD2 NA TRBV5-6 TGTGCCAGCAGCTTGGGACTAGCGGGATGGTATTCTGGGGCCAACGTCCTGACTTTC CASSLGLAGWYSGANVLTF
TRBJ1-2 TRBD1 NA TRBV27 TGTGCCAGCAGTCCCCTGCCCGTGAGGGGGCCTAACTATGGCTACACCTTC CASSPLPVRGPNYGYTF
TRBJ2-2 NA NA TRBV7-8 TGTGCCAGCAGCTTACTGGGGCTAGACACCGGGGAGCTGTTTTTT CASSLLGLDTGELFF
TRBJ2-3 NA NA TRBV2 TGTGCCAGCACCTCCGCAGATACGCAGTATTTT CASTSADTQYF
TRBJ1-2 NA NA TRBV7-8 TGTGCCAGCAGCTTTTTAGACAGAGGACAATATGGCTACACCTTC CASSFLDRGQYGYTF
TRBJ1-1 TRBD1 NA TRBV19 TGTGCCAGTAGTCAGGGGGTTAGAGGCGCTGAAGCTTTCTTT CASSQGVRGAEAFF
TRBJ2-3 NA NA TRBV6-1 TGTGCCAGCAGTGAAATTCTATGGCAGGCAGATACGCAGTATTTT CASSEILWQADTQYF
TRBJ2-1 NA NA TRBV10-3 TGTGCCATCAGTCCTGACTATCCCAATGAGCAGTTCTTC CAISPDYPNEQFF
TRBJ1-4 NA once TRBV5-1 TGCGCCAGCAGCTTTATTGGAGCAACTAATGAAAAACTGTTTTTT CASSFIGATNEKLFF
TRBJ2-5 TRBD1 NA TRBV7-2 TGTGCCAGCAGCTTTGACAGGGGGGGCGAGACCCAGTACTTC CASSFDRGGETQYF
TRBJ1-1 TRBD1 few TRBV2 TGTGCCAGCAGTGATCCGGGACAGAGAACTTTCTTT CASSDPGQRTFF
TRBJ2-3 NA few TRBV29-1 TGCAGCGTTGACTTTACAGGGTCGGATACGCAGTATTTT CSVDFTGSDTQYF
TRBJ1-6 TRBD1 NA TRBV2 TGTGCCAGCAGCCTTAGACAGGGCGTTCTCCCCCTCCACTTT CASSLRQGVLPLHF
TRBJ1-5 TRBD1 NA TRBV2 TGTGCCAGCGACAGGGAGAGCAATCAGCCCCAGCATTTT CASDRESNQPQHF
TRBJ2-3 TRBD2 NA TRBV7-9 TGTGCCAGCAGCTTAGTAGCGGGTCCCACAGATACGCAGTATTTT CASSLVAGPTDTQYF
TRBJ2-5 TRBD1 NA TRBV7-9 TGTGCCAGCAGCACACCGGCGTCAGGGGGCCGGGAGACCCAGTACTTC CASSTPASGGRETQYF
TRBJ2-4 TRBD2 NA TRBV5-8 TGTGCCAGCAGGCACGGCGGGGAGGGTGGAAACATTCAGTACTTC CASRHGGEGGNIQYF
TRBJ1-1 NA NA TRBV29-1 TGCAGCGTTTTAGGGGTGGTCCCTGAAGCTTTCTTT CSVLGVVPEAFF
TRBJ2-1 TRBD1 NA TRBV18 TGTGCCAGCTCCCAAGGACAGGGTTCCGATGAGCAGTTCTTC CASSQGQGSDEQFF
TRBJ2-1 NA NA TRBV7-9 TGTGCCAGCAGCTTAGAGCGTGAGCAGTTCTTC CASSLEREQFF
TRBJ1-2 NA NA TRBV7-2 TGTGCCAGCAGCTTAGTTGGGGAGGGCTACACCTTC CASSLVGEGYTF
TRBJ1-1 NA NA TRBV10-3 TGTGCCATCAGTGGCGGGGGGCACACTGAAGCTTTCTTT CAISGGGHTEAFF
TRBJ2-2 TRBD1 NA TRBV12-5 TGTGCTAGTGGTTTGGTACTGGGGGAAACAGGGGGGCACACCGGGGAGCTGTTTTTT CASGLVLGETGGHTGELFF
TRBJ2-3 NA NA TRBV7-7 TGTGCTAGCAGCCTCGGGTTGGGCACAGATACGCAGTATTTT CASSLGLGTDTQYF
TRBJ2-1 TRBD2 NA TRBV7-2 TGTGCCAGCAGCCCCCGGACTAGAATGGCCAATGAGCAGTTCTTC CASSPRTRMANEQFF
TRBJ1-1 NA NA TRBV7-8 TGTGCCAGCAGCCAACTCACTGAAGCTTTCTTT CASSQLTEAFF
TRBJ2-1 NA NA TRBV5-1 TGCGCCAGCAGCTTGGTACTCTCCCTCAATGAGCAGTTCTTC CASSLVLSLNEQFF
TRBJ2-5 TRBD1 once TRBV4-1 TGCGCCAGCAGCCAAGAAGGGACAGGGAGCCCTCGGAAGTACTTC CASSQEGTGSPRKYF
TRBJ1-1 NA NA TRBV7-9 TGTGCCAGCACCTCTCTCGGACAAAGAGCTTTCTTT CASTSLGQRAFF
TRBJ1-4 NA NA TRBV5-1 TGCGCCAGCTCCATAGGAAATGAGGATGAAAAACTGTTTTTT CASSIGNEDEKLFF
TRBJ1-2 TRBD1 NA TRBV27 TGTGCCAGCAGTCTTCAATTACCGGGACAGGGGGCGCGAGGCTACACCTTC CASSLQLPGQGARGYTF
TRBJ2-7 TRBD1 NA TRBV7-2 TGTGCCAGCAGCTGGGACAGGGGATACTACGAGCAGTACTTC CASSWDRGYYEQYF
TRBJ2-7 NA NA TRBV7-9 TGTGCCAGCAGCCCGGGCCCGACAGCCTACGAGCAGTACTTC CASSPGPTAYEQYF
TRBJ1-5 NA NA TRBV12-2 TGTGCAAGTCGCTTAGGAGGGAACGGGGAACAGGGGGCTGGTCAGCCCCAGCATTTT CASRLGGNGEQGAGQPQHF
TRBJ2-1 TRBD2 NA TRBV18 TGTGCCAGCTCACCGACTAGCGGAGGTTACAATGAGCAGTTCTTC CASSPTSGGYNEQFF
TRBJ2-1 NA NA TRBV4-1 TGCGCCAGCAGGTATTCATTACAGGGCTACAATGAGCAGTTCTTC CASRYSLQGYNEQFF
TRBJ1-6 TRBD1 NA TRBV7-8 TGTGCCAGCAGCTCCCGGGACAGTAGGTCACCCCTCCACTTT CASSSRDSRSPLHF
TRBJ2-5 TRBD2 once TRBV4-3 TGCGCCAGCAGCCAAGGTCGGCTAGCGGGAGAAGAGACCCAGTACTTC CASSQGRLAGEETQYF